A selection of T cell receptor beta chains follows, all from one sample in a study of T cells in Graves' hyperthyroidism and ophthalmopathy. A single record per CDR3 protein comes from TCRdb applying MiXCR to the multiplex PCR reads. The sample lists about 320,000 distinct CDR3 sequences, approximately 15% occurring once. The specimen sequenced was blood. The receptor set was obtained from a man aged 30-40 years with Graves' hyperthyroidism. Each CDR3 is given with its conserved first and last residue. D genes are given only for firm matches. Not every row has a clone size; where given, it reads once, few, many or a size class.

D,size,V,J,CDR3,DNA
.,.,TRBV4-2,TRBJ2-5,CASSQGTGQQETQYF,TGTGCCAGCAGCCAAGGAACCGGGCAACAAGAGACCCAGTACTTC
TRBD2,many,TRBV7-3,TRBJ2-1,CASSSGTSSYNEQFF,TGTGCCAGCAGCTCCGGGACTAGCTCCTACAATGAGCAGTTCTTC
TRBD1,few,TRBV28,TRBJ2-5,CASSDRALKTQYF,TGTGCCAGCAGCGACAGGGCTTTAAAGACCCAGTACTTC
.,.,TRBV14,TRBJ2-3,CASSQEVGDTQYF,TGTGCCAGCAGCCAAGAGGTCGGAGATACGCAGTATTTT
TRBD2,few,TRBV5-4,TRBJ2-5,CASSQRTSGTKETQYF,TGTGCCAGCAGCCAACGGACTAGCGGGACCAAAGAGACCCAGTACTTC
.,few,TRBV4-2,TRBJ1-2,CASSQDGSLFGYTF,TGTGCCAGCAGCCAAGATGGGAGTCTCTTCGGCTACACCTTC
TRBD1,.,TRBV12-3/TRBV12-4,TRBJ2-1,CASSLSGRGPYNEQFF,TGTGCCAGCAGTTTATCAGGCAGGGGGCCCTACAATGAGCAGTTCTTC
TRBD2,few,TRBV30,TRBJ2-2,CAWSGLPPGLAGDRYTGELFF,TGTGCCTGGAGTGGACTACCCCCGGGACTAGCGGGAGATAGGTACACCGGGGAGCTGTTTTTT
.,many,TRBV6-2/TRBV6-3,TRBJ2-7,CASSSRVFGEQYF,TGTGCCAGCAGTTCCAGGGTGTTCGGCGAGCAGTACTTC
.,.,TRBV6-1,TRBJ1-5,CASSEEGPRYSNQPQHF,TGTGCCAGCAGTGAAGAAGGCCCGCGGTATAGCAATCAGCCCCAGCATTTT